Listed below are T cell receptor beta chains from one sample, sequenced in a study of cytomegalovirus exposure and HLA in healthy donors. Only in-frame clones appear in the TCRdb table, and some are missing; sequencing was by immunoSEQ multiplex PCR. The table includes some 77,000 clones, roughly 85% detected once. Material for sequencing was PBMCs. These TCRs come from a young man in good health and CMV-seronegative. The CDR3 runs from the conserved cysteine through the conserved F or W. The D gene is left open where the match is weak. Size tells how often a clone was seen (once, few, many) or the class of an expanded clone, and some rows leave it out.

d_call j_call clone_size v_call cdr3_aa cdr3_nt
. TRBJ1-1 few TRBV6-6 CASSFTSRNTEAFF TGTGCCAGCAGTTTCACCTCGAGAAACACTGAAGCTTTCTTT
TRBD1 TRBJ2-7 . TRBV7-9 CASSFRDRSLEQYF TGTGCCAGCAGCTTTAGGGACAGATCTCTCGAGCAGTACTTC
. TRBJ1-5 . TRBV30 CAVDGLNQPQHF TGTGCCGTCGACGGACTCAATCAGCCCCAGCATTTT
TRBD1 TRBJ1-2 . TRBV6-5 CASSYQGDDNYGYTF TGTGCCAGCAGTTATCAGGGGGACGATAACTATGGCTACACCTTC
. TRBJ2-1 . TRBV7-8 CASSLGRPYNEQFF TGTGCCAGCAGCTTAGGGCGGCCCTACAATGAGCAGTTCTTC
. TRBJ1-3 . TRBV18 CASSPTSSSGNTIYF TGTGCCAGCTCACCGACAAGTAGCTCTGGAAACACCATATATTTT
. TRBJ2-1 . TRBV27 CASSLSVDSPYNEQFF TGTGCCAGCAGTTTATCGGTGGACAGCCCCTACAATGAGCAGTTCTTC
. TRBJ2-5 medium-sized TRBV5-1 CASSFGETQYF TGCGCCAGCAGCTTCGGGGAGACCCAGTACTTC
. TRBJ2-2 . TRBV30 CASKFRGGDTGELFF TGTGCCTCCAAATTCAGGGGAGGGGACACCGGGGAGCTGTTTTTT
. TRBJ2-3 . TRBV28 CASSPGGTGPDTQYF TGTGCCAGCAGTCCAGGAGGGACCGGTCCAGATACGCAGTATTTT
. TRBJ2-6 . TRBV28 CASSGDLRSGANVLTF TGTGCCAGCAGCGGAGACCTTCGGTCTGGGGCCAACGTCCTGACTTTC
TRBD2 TRBJ2-5 once TRBV4-3 CASSVLSGETQYF TGCGCCAGCAGCGTACTTAGCGGGGAGACCCAGTACTTC
. TRBJ1-5 . TRBV27 CASAPGGAVSNQPQHF TGTGCCAGCGCCCCGGGAGGGGCGGTGAGTAATCAGCCCCAGCATTTT
TRBD1 TRBJ1-2 . TRBV4-2 CASSQAPGTGGRRPYGYTF TGTGCCAGCAGCCAAGCCCCCGGGACAGGGGGCAGACGCCCCTATGGCTACACCTTC
TRBD1 TRBJ1-3 . TRBV6-5 CPSSRRDRAGNTIYF TGTCCCAGCAGTCGCCGGGACAGAGCAGGAAACACCATATATTTT
. TRBJ1-4 . TRBV5-1 CASSLAQVNEKLFF TGCGCCAGCAGCTTGGCTCAGGTTAATGAAAAACTGTTTTTT
. TRBJ2-7 few TRBV5-1 CASSLAGASYEQYF TGCGCCAGCAGCTTGGCAGGGGCCTCCTACGAGCAGTACTTC
TRBD1 TRBJ2-7 few TRBV19 CASSPSGTGDEQYF TGTGCCAGTAGTCCCTCCGGGACAGGGGACGAGCAGTACTTC
. TRBJ2-1 . TRBV28 CASRFPGSYNEQFF TGTGCCAGCAGGTTCCCCGGGTCCTACAATGAGCAGTTCTTC
TRBD1 TRBJ2-3 . TRBV7-2 CASSRDRGLDTQYF TGTGCCAGCAGCCGGGACAGGGGGCTAGATACGCAGTATTTT
. TRBJ1-2 . TRBV5-6 CASSLSAGRGQTKGGYTF TGTGCCAGCAGCTTGTCCGCAGGAAGAGGACAGACGAAGGGCGGCTACACCTTC
TRBD1 TRBJ2-5 . TRBV25-1 CASRDVGQSETQYF TGTGCCAGCAGGGATGTGGGACAGTCAGAGACCCAGTACTTC